A single sample gave rise to the 17 T cell receptor beta chains below, sequenced in a study of CD8+ T cells in alopecia areata. Treatment of the sample: oral pan-JAK inhibitor, 5-10 mg twice daily. RNA was extracted and reverse transcribed into cDNA as the sequencing template. Clones were read by immunoSEQ multiplex PCR, and TCRdb kept only the in-frame ones, dropping some. This sample has approximately 200,000 clones, with more than 55% found just once. The starting material was CD4+ T cells sorted from blood, obtained at week 4, from a patient treated with tofacitinib. All receptors come from a human donor with alopecia areata.

V and J are TRBV6-5 and TRBJ2-7; D may be TRBD1 or TRBD2 (5 bases each). With 6 bases removed from V and 5 bases from J, the gap between germline ends came to 14 bases. The length of the CDR3 is 13 residues. Germline CDR1 and CDR2: MNHEY and SVGAGI. The CDR3 DNA reads TGTGCCAGCAGGTTGGGACCTTGGGACGAGCAGTACTTC. Protein product: CASRLGPWDEQYF.

V is TRBV29-1 and J is TRBJ2-5; D unclear. The germline V and J ends were trimmed by 6 bases and 5 bases, with 10 bases remaining between them. Germline V gene data show CDR1 as SQVTM and CDR2 as ANQGSEA. CDR3 length equals 11 residues. CDR3 loop: CSVNMGETQYF. CDR3 coding DNA: TGCAGCGTCAACATGGGGGAGACCCAGTACTTC.

V is TRBV29-1 and J is TRBJ2-7; 10 bases line up with TRBD1. The germline CDR1 and CDR2 sequences are SQVTM and ANQGSEA. V gave up 1 base and J gave up 4 bases; unmatched junction bases: 7. The CDR3 extends over 15 amino acids. CDR3 region: CSVEGGGQGVYEQYF. CDR3 sequence (DNA): TGCAGCGTTGAAGGTGGCGGACAGGGGGTTTACGAGCAGTACTTC.

The rearrangement links TRBV5-1 to TRBJ2-1; D not certain. Germline CDR1 and CDR2: SGHRS and YFSETQ. CDR3 length: 15 residues. Deletions cut 4 bases from V and 1 base from J, with 12 bases between. The CDR3, as DNA: TGCGCCAGCAGCCCAGGAATTAGTTCCTACAATGAGCAGTTCTTC. Translation: CASSPGISSYNEQFF.

V and J are TRBV5-4 and TRBJ2-3; D is unclear. The V end lost 1 base, the J end lost 5 bases, and 5 bases lay between the germline ends. The CDR3 has 12 residues. Germline CDR1 is SGHNT and CDR2 is YYREEE (reference sequence). The CDR3 region has the DNA TGTGCCAGCAGCTTGTCGGTAGATACGCAGTATTTT. Amino acids: CASSLSVDTQYF.

The rearrangement joins TRBV29-1 to TRBJ2-2; unclear D gene. The CDR3 is 14 residues long. V was shortened by 4 bases and J by 1 base, with 10 bases between the two germline ends. The germline V gene encodes CDR1 SQVTM and CDR2 ANQGSEA. The CDR3, as DNA: TGCAGCGTTGTAGGGCATCTGAACACCGGGGAGCTGTTTTTT. Translation gives CSVVGHLNTGELFF.

DNA of the CDR3: TGTGCCAGCAGCCTGGGTCAAGATGGGACCCAGTACTTC. Translating gives CASSLGQDGTQYF. The rearrangement joins TRBV4-2 to TRBJ2-5; no definite D call. The germline gives CDR1 LGHNA, CDR2 YNFKEQ. This CDR3 contains 13 residues. The V gene lost 4 bases and the J gene lost 7 bases, with 13 bases spanning the gap.

The chain has TRBV15 and TRBJ2-7; 7 positions agree with TRBD2. This CDR3 has 15 residues. Germline V gives CDR1 LNHNV, CDR2 YYDKDF (reference sequence). J lost 7 bases, V lost 5 bases, and 14 bases had no gene match. The CDR3 DNA sequence: TGTGCCACCAGCGCCTGGGGACTACGTGAACAAGAGCAGTACTTC. Protein product: CATSAWGLREQEQYF.

The CDR3: CASSNDRDTQYF. The CDR3 bases are TGTGCCAGCAGCAACGACCGAGATACGCAGTATTTT. The J gene is TRBJ2-3, the V gene TRBV4-2; the D is unclear. The CDR3 totals 12 residues. Trimming removed 5 bases from V and 5 bases from J, with 8 bases in between. Germline loops: CDR1 LGHNA, CDR2 YNFKEQ.

This chain uses TRBV2 with TRBJ2-7; D could derive from TRBD1 or TRBD2 (6 bases each). This CDR3 is 13 amino acids long. Deletions cut 4 bases from V and 6 bases from J, with 13 bases between. Per germline, CDR1 SNHLY and CDR2 FYNNEI. The chain's CDR3 is CASSVRGRGEQYF. CDR3 DNA: TGTGCCAGCAGTGTACGGGGGCGCGGCGAGCAGTACTTC.

A remark on this clone: At one end, the junction sequence differs from germline, possibly due to a read error. The CDR3 coding sequence is TGTGCTAGCAGCTTAGGCAGGGCGGTTGACGAGACCCAGTACTTC. Protein sequence: CASSLGRAVDETQYF. The chain is built from TRBV7-7 and TRBJ2-5; perhaps TRBD1 as D (5 bases). The CDR3 extends over 15 amino acids. Germline values: CDR1 SSHAT, CDR2 FNYEAQ (reference sequence).

This chain links TRBV5-4 with TRBJ1-2; 7 positions agree with TRBD1. The CDR3 totals 15 residues. With 4 bases clipped from V and 3 bases from J, the junction kept 9 bases outside the gene matches. Germline CDR1 and CDR2: SGHNT and YYREEE (reference sequence). The CDR3 sequence is CASSHPDRADYGYTF. In nucleotides, the CDR3 is TGTGCCAGCAGCCATCCAGACAGGGCGGACTATGGCTACACCTTC.

Written as DNA, the CDR3 is TGCGCCAGCAGTGGGGACACACACACAGATACGCAGTATTTT. Encoded protein: CASSGDTHTDTQYF. V usage is TRBV5-1 and J usage is TRBJ2-3; TRBD1 is a possible D gene (6 bases). Germline-derived CDR1 and CDR2 are SGHRS and YFSETQ. Between the trimmed V and J ends, which lost 5 bases and 2 bases, there was a span of 12 bases. The CDR3 has 14 amino acids.

The table lists this clone with a few counts. Other nucleotide sequences from this sample produce the same CDR3. The chain links TRBV29-1 to TRBJ2-7; 12 positions agree with TRBD1. The V and J ends lost 6 bases and 7 bases, in that order; junction bases with no gene match: 4. The CDR3 runs to 12 residues. Germline values: CDR1 SQVTM, CDR2 ANQGSEA. The CDR3: CSVTGQGAEQYF. CDR3 DNA: TGCAGCGTGACGGGACAGGGGGCGGAGCAGTACTTC.

This sequence joins TRBV29-1 and TRBJ2-5; D is perhaps TRBD2 (7 bases). CDR3 length: 16 residues. Trimming took off 6 bases at V and 7 bases at J, with 27 bases between the two ends. From germline, CDR1 is SQVTM and CDR2 ANQGSEA. The CDR3: CSVLAPGTTGAGTQYF. CDR3 sequence (DNA): TGCAGCGTGCTCGCTCCCGGGACTACGGGGGCAGGGACCCAGTACTTC.

The V gene is TRBV20-1, the J gene TRBJ1-4; weak D call: TRBD1 (5 bases). This CDR3 is built from 10 residues. Trimming shortened V by 1 base and J by 13 bases, and 7 bases separated the two germline ends. Germline V gene sequence: CDR1 DFQATT, CDR2 SNEGSKA (reference sequence). This CDR3 is CSARGQRLFF. CDR3 DNA sequence: TGCAGTGCTAGAGGACAGCGACTGTTTTTT.

CDR3 DNA: TGTGCCAGTAGTTTGGAAAGGGAAGCCTACAATGAGCAGTTCTTC. Protein product: CASSLEREAYNEQFF. The chain combines TRBV19 with TRBJ2-1; D is ambiguous. The CDR3 covers 15 residues. CDR1 is LNHDA, CDR2 SQIVND, per germline (reference sequence). Trimming removed 5 bases from V and 2 bases from J, with 13 bases in between.